The 21 T cell receptor beta chains reported below all come from one sample, sequenced in a study of blood T cell repertoires in COVID-19. The repertoire was sequenced with immunoSEQ multiplex PCR; TCRdb's copy has only in-frame clones and lacks some. The profile shows about 150,000 clones, around 87% of them singletons. The sample comprised peripheral blood. All receptors come from a man in his late teens or twenties with COVID-19, enrolled during active disease.

V and J are TRBV4-1 and TRBJ2-5; TRBD2 is a possible D gene (5 bases). CDR3 length equals 14 residues. Germline V lookup: CDR1 MGHRA, CDR2 YSYEKL. The V end lost 1 base, the J end lost 2 bases, and 8 bases lay between the germline ends. The CDR3 DNA follows: TGCGCCAGCAGCCAAGTGGGCGGGCAAGAGACCCAGTACTTC. Protein: CASSQVGGQETQYF.

This clone was recorded only once. V usage is TRBV9 and J usage is TRBJ2-3, with 10 bases that match TRBD2. The germline CDR1 and CDR2 sequences are SGDLS and YYNGEE. J gave up 4 bases and V 3 bases, and 5 bases lay outside the gene matches. The CDR3 has 15 residues. This CDR3 is CASSATGTSADTQYF. CDR3 nucleotide sequence: TGTGCCAGCAGCGCCACGGGGACTAGCGCAGATACGCAGTATTTT.

This clone was picked up many times. The rearrangement joins TRBV7-2 to TRBJ2-5; D possibly corresponds to TRBD1 (6 bases). This CDR3 is built from 15 residues. Trimming shortened V by 5 bases and J by 7 bases, and 20 bases separated the two germline ends. Germline assignment: CDR1 SGHTA and CDR2 FQGNSA. CDR3 region: CASSVLGASGGTQYF. CDR3 sequence (DNA): TGTGCCAGCAGCGTCCTGGGGGCTAGTGGTGGGACCCAGTACTTC.

The chain combines TRBV19 with TRBJ2-3; 10 bases match TRBD2. This CDR3 has 16 amino acids. Looked up from germline, CDR1 is LNHDA and CDR2 is SQIVND (reference sequence). V lost 5 bases and J lost 6; bases outside the gene matches: 11. CDR3 bases: TGTGCCAGTAGTTTCCGGGAGCTAGCGGGGGAGGATACGCAGTATTTT. Encoded protein: CASSFRELAGEDTQYF.

The V gene is TRBV5-1, the J gene TRBJ2-6; no firm D call. Looked up from germline, CDR1 is SGHRS and CDR2 is YFSETQ. V was clipped by 4 bases and J by 1 base, with 9 bases between them. This CDR3 contains 15 residues. The CDR3 spells CASSQDNSGANVLTF. The CDR3 bases are TGCGCCAGCAGCCAAGACAATTCTGGGGCCAACGTCCTGACTTTC.

The chain couples TRBV11-2 to TRBJ2-7; tentative D call: TRBD2 (5 bases). This CDR3 is 14 amino acids long. In germline, CDR1 is SGHAT, CDR2 FQNNGV. V was trimmed by 6 bases and J by 3 bases, leaving 15 bases between them. This CDR3 reads CASSEERAHYEQYF. The CDR3 bases are TGTGCCAGCAGTGAAGAGAGGGCCCACTACGAGCAGTACTTC. Variable domain in full (rest from reference TRBV11-2 and TRBJ2-7): EAGVAQSPRYKIIEKRQSVAFWCNPISGHATLYWYQQILGQGPKLLIQFQNNGVVDDSQLPKDRFSAERLKGVDSTLKIQPAKLEDSAVYLCASSEERAHYEQYFGPGTRLTVT.

This chain links TRBV12-3 or TRBV12-4 with TRBJ2-2; no definite D call. The V end was cut by 10 bases, the J end by 8 bases, with 17 bases between. This CDR3 is built from 13 residues. The CDR3 bases are TGTGCCACCCAGACTTCACTCCCTGGGGAGCTGTTTTTT. As protein: CATQTSLPGELFF.

The chain has TRBV7-2 and TRBJ1-5, with D perhaps matching TRBD1 (5 bases). Trimming removed 1 base from V and 5 bases from J, with 12 bases in between. The germline V gene has CDR1 SGHTA and CDR2 FQGNSA. The CDR3 totals 15 residues. The CDR3 region has the DNA TGTGCCAGCAGCTTAGTAAGTGGGGGGGATCAGCCCCAGCATTTT. This sequence encodes CASSLVSGGDQPQHF.

J is TRBJ2-2 and V is TRBV15; D unresolved. V was shortened by 6 bases and J by 0 bases, with 14 bases between the two germline ends. CDR1 and CDR2 (germline): LNHNV, YYDKDF (reference sequence). This CDR3 comprises 16 residues. The CDR3 bases are TGTGCCACCAGTTCCCCAGGCATAACGAACACCGGGGAGCTGTTTTTT. The encoded protein is CATSSPGITNTGELFF.

The genes are TRBV28 and TRBJ2-4; TRBD2 aligns across 15 bases. The germline gives CDR1 MDHEN, CDR2 SYDVKM. The CDR3 loop spans 16 amino acids. Losses at the gene ends were 4 bases for V and 8 bases for J; bases not matched to a gene: 6. The CDR3 loop is CASSSGLAGGGYIQYF. In DNA form, the CDR3 reads TGTGCCAGCAGTTCCGGACTAGCGGGAGGGGGGTACATTCAGTACTTC.

J is TRBJ2-1 and V is TRBV6-2 or TRBV6-3, with 11 nucleotides matching TRBD2. CDR1 MNHEY and CDR2 SVGEGT come from the germline V gene. J lost 4 bases, V lost 0 bases, and 14 bases had no gene match. This CDR3 comprises 20 residues. CDR3 in amino acids: CASSYSFTFPGLAAYNEQFF. The CDR3 DNA reads as TGTGCCAGCAGTTACTCTTTTACCTTCCCGGGACTAGCGGCATACAATGAGCAGTTCTTC.

This clone was observed a few times. CDR3 DNA sequence: TGTGCCAGCAGAGGACAGGGGGTTTACGAGCAGTACTTC. Its protein is CASRGQGVYEQYF. V gene TRBV28 combines with J gene TRBJ2-7; 10 bases match TRBD1. This CDR3 contains 13 residues. Trimming took 6 bases from V and 4 from J; bases not matched to a gene: 3. Germline lookup yields CDR1 MDHEN and CDR2 SYDVKM.

The V gene is TRBV6-7, the J gene TRBJ2-5; D may be TRBD2 (6 bases). TRBV6-7 is designated an ORF whose function remains uncertain. V was trimmed by 3 bases and J by 5 bases, leaving 13 bases between them. The length of the CDR3 is 14 residues. The CDR3 is CASSYGRGIETQYF. DNA for the CDR3: TGTGCCAGCAGTTATGGGCGGGGAATCGAGACCCAGTACTTC.

In its sample, this clone was seen a few times. This sequence joins TRBV7-9 and TRBJ2-5; D remains ambiguous. V was trimmed by 5 bases and J by 5 bases, leaving 15 bases between them. CDR3 length: 14 amino acids. Germline CDR1 SEHNR, CDR2 FQNEAQ (reference sequence). The chain's CDR3 is CASSNPRGVETQYF. The CDR3, as DNA: TGTGCCAGCAGCAACCCCCGAGGTGTGGAGACCCAGTACTTC.

The table lists this clone with a count of one. The rearrangement links TRBV19 to TRBJ2-3; 9 positions match TRBD1. CDR1 is LNHDA, CDR2 SQIVND, per germline (reference sequence). The CDR3 runs to 16 residues. V dropped 4 bases and J dropped 4; count of bases not matched to a gene: 9. Written as DNA, the CDR3 is TGTGCCAGTAGTACGGCGGACAGGGGATGGGCAGATACGCAGTATTTT. Protein sequence: CASSTADRGWADTQYF.

This chain links TRBV28 with TRBJ1-2; TRBD1 aligns across 7 bases. The CDR3 totals 13 residues. Germline CDR1 MDHEN, CDR2 SYDVKM. The V gene end was trimmed by 3 bases and the J gene end by 8 bases; junction bases not matched to a gene: 6. The CDR3 loop is CASSFGQEFGYTF. In DNA form, the CDR3 reads TGTGCCAGCAGTTTCGGACAGGAATTCGGCTACACCTTC.

This sequence joins TRBV5-1 and TRBJ2-1; D uncertain. V gave up 2 bases and J gave up 6 bases, with 12 bases separating them. CDR1 is SGHRS and CDR2 is YFSETQ in the germline V gene. CDR3 length: 14 residues. CDR3 bases: TGCGCCAGCAGCTTTCAGACTCCCCGCAATGAGCAGTTCTTC. Its protein is CASSFQTPRNEQFF. The whole variable domain, filled in from reference TRBV5-1 and TRBJ2-1, reads KAGVTQTPRYLIKTRGQQVTLSCSPISGHRSVSWYQQTPGQGLQFLFEYFSETQRNKGNFPGRFSGRQFSNSRSEMNVSTLELGDSALYLCASSFQTPRNEQFFGPGTRLTVL.

The chain links TRBV4-2 to TRBJ2-1; D perhaps matches TRBD2 (5 bases). V dropped 1 base and J dropped 0 bases, with 10 bases sitting between them. This CDR3 has 16 amino acids. The germline CDR1 and CDR2 sequences are LGHNA and YNFKEQ. The CDR3 DNA is TGTGCCAGCAGCCAAGTAGTTAGCGCCTCCTACAATGAGCAGTTCTTC. Its protein product is CASSQVVSASYNEQFF.

J is TRBJ2-1 and V is TRBV27; 10 bases line up with TRBD2. CDR1 and CDR2 from the germline V gene are MNHEY and SMNVEV (reference sequence). The CDR3 runs to 16 residues. Trimming took 2 bases from V and 9 from J; bases not matched to a gene: 10. The CDR3 spells CASSLGASGSPFEQFF. The CDR3 DNA reads TGTGCCAGCAGTTTAGGGGCTAGCGGGAGCCCCTTTGAGCAGTTCTTC.

CDR3 region: CSVLLAGGETQYF. In DNA form, the CDR3 reads TGCAGCGTTTTACTAGCGGGTGGGGAGACCCAGTACTTC. The chain combines TRBV29-1 with TRBJ2-5, with 9 bases lining up with TRBD2. Trimming took 5 bases from V and 5 from J; bases not matched to a gene: 6. In germline, CDR1 is SQVTM, CDR2 ANQGSEA. CDR3 length: 13 amino acids.

The rearrangement joins TRBV4-3 to TRBJ2-3; no clear D gene. Germline loops: CDR1 LGHNA, CDR2 YSLEER. This CDR3 has 14 residues. V was trimmed by 0 bases and J by 2 bases, leaving 6 bases between them. This CDR3 is CASSQDLLTDTQYF. Here the CDR3 DNA reads TGCGCCAGCAGCCAAGATCTCCTCACAGATACGCAGTATTTT.